Following are 30 T cell receptor beta chains from one sample sequenced in a study of T cell repertoires in cytomegalovirus infection. MiXCR, run by TCRdb on the reads, gives a single entry per CDR3 protein. Altogether about half a million distinct CDR3 sequences are present, more than 40% being singletons, with the ten largest covering 43%. Which antigens these TCRs recognize remains unknown. The sequenced sample was cultured PBMCs, obtained from culture after CMV antigen stimulation. The receptors were sampled from a human donor in good health (CMV status not recorded). Some clones in this sample may be carry-over from other donors' samples.

This chain connects TRBV6-2 or TRBV6-3 to TRBJ1-3; maybe TRBD1 (5 bases). The CDR3 covers 18 residues. The ends were cut back, 2 bases at V and 0 bases at J, with 17 bases in the middle. In germline, CDR1 is MNHEY, CDR2 SVGEGT. The CDR3 bases are TGTGCCAGCAGTTACGAAAGGACAAGACGTCCCTCTGGAAACACCATATATTTT. It yields the protein CASSYERTRRPSGNTIYF.

In this sample, this clonotype turned up many times. V and J are TRBV7-8 and TRBJ2-3; D is perhaps TRBD2 (6 bases). V lost 2 bases, J lost 8 bases, and 11 bases lay in between. The CDR3 totals 13 residues. CDR1 is SGHVS, CDR2 FQNEAQ, per germline. The CDR3 DNA is TGTGCCAGCAGCTTAAAGGGTAGCGGTACGCAGTATTTT. Protein sequence: CASSLKGSGTQYF.

The chain has TRBV12-3 or TRBV12-4 and TRBJ2-5; 10 bases align to TRBD2. V was pared by 4 bases and J by 4 bases, with 9 bases of the junction left unmatched. The CDR3 extends over 16 amino acids. The CDR3 DNA reads TGTGCCAGCAGTTCCTCGCTAGCGGGAGCCCCAGAGACCCAGTACTTC. Translation gives CASSSSLAGAPETQYF.

The chain couples TRBV12-5 to TRBJ2-3; 9 bases match TRBD2. From germline, CDR1 is LGHNT and CDR2 FRNRAP. With V trimmed by 2 bases and J by 0 bases, 6 bases remained unmatched. The CDR3 is 17 residues long. The CDR3 loop reads CASGLYSGRRSTDTQYF. In DNA form, the CDR3 reads TGTGCTAGTGGTTTGTACAGCGGGAGGAGGAGCACAGATACGCAGTATTTT.

V and J are TRBV6-6 and TRBJ1-2, with 7 bases identical to TRBD1. The CDR3 sequence is 13 residues long. Looked up from germline, CDR1 is MNHNY and CDR2 is SVGAGI (reference sequence). J gave up 6 bases and V 6 bases, and 7 bases lay outside the gene matches. The chain's CDR3 is CASRKTGKDGYTF. In DNA, the CDR3 is TGTGCCAGCAGGAAGACAGGGAAGGATGGCTACACCTTC.

This clonotype was seen a few times. The chain carries TRBV5-4 and TRBJ2-1; tentatively, D is TRBD1 or TRBD2 (5 bases each). Germline assignment: CDR1 SGHNT and CDR2 YYREEE (reference sequence). V gave up 1 base and J gave up 6 bases, with 8 bases separating them. This CDR3 has 13 amino acids. The CDR3 nucleotides are TGTGCCAGCAGCTTGCCGAGGGGCAATGAGCAGTTCTTC. Amino acid sequence: CASSLPRGNEQFF. Filled out from reference TRBV5-4 and TRBJ2-1, the complete variable domain reads ETGVTQSPTHLIKTRGQQVTLRCSSQSGHNTVSWYQQALGQGPQFIFQYYREEENGRGNFPPRFSGLQFPNYSSELNVNALELDDSALYLCASSLPRGNEQFFGPGTRLTVL.

This chain uses TRBV25-1 with TRBJ2-5, with TRBD2 matching 9 bases. Germline V CDR1 and CDR2: MGHDK, SYGVNS. The CDR3 has 15 residues. Germline trimming cut 8 bases from V and 6 bases from J; bases unmatched to any gene: 13. The CDR3 bases are TGTGCCAGCTCCTCTAGCGGGGCGGGTAAAAAGACCCAGTACTTC. Encoded protein: CASSSSGAGKKTQYF. Full variable domain (missing parts from reference TRBV25-1 and TRBJ2-5): EADIYQTPRYLVIGTGKKITLECSQTMGHDKMYWYQQDPGMELHLIHYSYGVNSTEKGDLSSESTVSRIRTEHFPLTLESARPSHTSQYLCASSSSGAGKKTQYFGPGTRLLVL.

The V call is TRBV6-1, the J call TRBJ2-7; D ambiguous. The CDR3 spans 15 residues. V was cut by 6 bases and J by 3 bases, with 18 bases left in between. Per germline, CDR1 MNHNS and CDR2 SASEGT. In nucleotides, the CDR3 is TGTGCCAGCAGGAAAGACTCGGCTGGGTTCTACGAGCAGTACTTC. Amino acids: CASRKDSAGFYEQYF.

This chain joins TRBV7-8 and TRBJ2-3; D call uncertain. Between the trimmed V and J ends, which lost 10 bases and 3 bases, there was a span of 11 bases. The CDR3 contains 12 residues. Germline values: CDR1 SGHVS, CDR2 FQNEAQ. The CDR3 reads CATPIGTDTQYF. In DNA form, the CDR3 reads TGTGCCACCCCTATAGGGACAGATACGCAGTATTTT.

The chain carries TRBV20-1 and TRBJ2-1; the D is unclear. CDR3 length: 11 residues. The germline V gene encodes CDR1 DFQATT and CDR2 SNEGSKA (reference sequence). The ends were cut back, 7 bases at V and 9 bases at J, with 13 bases in the middle. For the CDR3, the DNA is TGCAGTGTCAGGTTCTTTGGTGAGCAGTTCTTC. Translated, it gives CSVRFFGEQFF.

The chain carries TRBV19 and TRBJ1-2, with a possible D match to TRBD1 (5 bases). Germline-derived CDR1 and CDR2 are LNHDA and SQIVND (reference sequence). The CDR3 runs 13 residues. V lost 6 bases and J 7 bases, leaving 15 bases between the germline ends. CDR3 in amino acids: CASSLSWGAGYTF. For the CDR3, the DNA is TGTGCCAGTAGCCTCTCATGGGGCGCTGGCTACACCTTC.

This clonotype was recorded a few times. The chain employs TRBV6-5 and TRBJ2-4; D remains ambiguous. V lost 5 bases to trimming and J lost 4 bases, with 12 bases between them. CDR1 is MNHEY and CDR2 is SVGAGI in the germline V gene. The CDR3 runs 14 residues. CDR3 loop: CASSHLSEKNIQYF. The CDR3 coding sequence is TGTGCCAGCAGTCACCTCTCAGAGAAAAACATTCAGTACTTC.

This clonotype was counted a single time. J is TRBJ2-3 and V is TRBV12-3 or TRBV12-4, with 9 bases matching TRBD2. J was trimmed by 5 bases and V by 4 bases; bases with no gene match: 7. The CDR3 has 15 amino acids. CDR3 amino acids: CASSSVLAGEDTQYF. DNA for the CDR3: TGTGCCAGCAGTTCAGTTTTAGCGGGAGAAGATACGCAGTATTTT.

V and J are TRBV6-6 and TRBJ2-5, with D possibly matching TRBD1 (6 bases). The CDR3 totals 14 residues. V was clipped by 0 bases and J by 5 bases, with 10 bases between them. The germline gives CDR1 MNHNY, CDR2 SVGAGI (reference sequence). In nucleotides, the CDR3 is TGTGCCAGCAGTTACTCGCAGGGGCGGGAGACCCAGTACTTC. It encodes CASSYSQGRETQYF.

The chain recombines TRBV19 with TRBJ2-5; no definite D call. V lost 4 bases and J lost 2, with 11 bases in between. Germline lookup yields CDR1 LNHDA and CDR2 SQIVND (reference sequence). The CDR3 is made up of 14 amino acids. CDR3 region: CASSTVTRQETQYF. The CDR3 bases are TGTGCCAGTAGTACGGTCACAAGACAAGAGACCCAGTACTTC.

This clonotype has a handful of counts. The chain carries TRBV7-2 and TRBJ2-7; 8 nucleotides align to TRBD2. The CDR3 loop spans 13 amino acids. V trimming: 3 bases; J trimming: 6 bases; junction bases outside the gene matches: 4. CDR1 is SGHTA, CDR2 FQGNSA, per germline. The CDR3 DNA is TGTGCCAGCAGCTTCGGCGGGGGGCGCGAGCAGTACTTC. Protein product: CASSFGGGREQYF. Combining the CDR3 with reference TRBV7-2 and TRBJ2-7 gives the whole variable domain GAGVSQSPSNKVTEKGKDVELRCDPISGHTALYWYRQSLGQGLEFLIYFQGNSAPDKSGLPSDRFSAERTGGSVSTLTIQRTQQEDSAVYLCASSFGGGREQYFGPGTRLTVT.

This chain joins TRBV7-9 and TRBJ1-6; TRBD1 matches at 7 bases. V trimming: 5 bases; J trimming: 10 bases; junction bases outside the gene matches: 11. The CDR3 consists of 15 residues. CDR1 and CDR2 from the germline V gene are SEHNR and FQNEAQ (reference sequence). The CDR3 is CASSPNSQGMSPLHF. The CDR3 bases are TGTGCCAGCAGCCCTAACTCACAGGGGATGTCACCCCTCCACTTT.

This rearrangement joins TRBV7-2 to TRBJ2-3; D remains unclear. V lost 1 base and J 5 bases, leaving 7 bases between the germline ends. CDR3 length: 13 amino acids. Germline-derived CDR1 and CDR2 are SGHTA and FQGNSA. CDR3 in amino acids: CASSLGWGDTQYF. The DNA for the CDR3 is TGTGCCAGCAGCTTAGGATGGGGAGATACGCAGTATTTT. The full variable domain, its missing parts supplied by reference TRBV7-2 and TRBJ2-3, is GAGVSQSPSNKVTEKGKDVELRCDPISGHTALYWYRQSLGQGLEFLIYFQGNSAPDKSGLPSDRFSAERTGGSVSTLTIQRTQQEDSAVYLCASSLGWGDTQYFGPGTRLTVL.

The chain uses TRBV19 and TRBJ1-2; 8 bases are shared with TRBD1. This CDR3 contains 14 residues. Germline V gene sequence: CDR1 LNHDA, CDR2 SQIVND (reference sequence). Trimming cost V 5 bases and J 2 bases; bases outside gene matches: 4. The DNA of the CDR3 is TGTGCCAGTAGTCAGGGGGCGGTCAACTATGGCTACACCTTC. Translation gives CASSQGAVNYGYTF.

V usage is TRBV5-4 and J usage is TRBJ1-2; possibly TRBD1 for D (6 bases). This CDR3 comprises 15 residues. V shed 1 base and J shed 6 bases, with 16 bases lying between them. Germline loops: CDR1 SGHNT, CDR2 YYREEE (reference sequence). The CDR3 here is CASSLRTATLHGYTF. DNA for the CDR3: TGTGCCAGCAGCTTGCGGACAGCCACGCTGCATGGCTACACCTTC. The entire variable domain, with the rest obtained from reference TRBV5-4 and TRBJ1-2, is as follows: ETGVTQSPTHLIKTRGQQVTLRCSSQSGHNTVSWYQQALGQGPQFIFQYYREEENGRGNFPPRFSGLQFPNYSSELNVNALELDDSALYLCASSLRTATLHGYTFGSGTRLTVV.

The gene calls are TRBV24-1 and TRBJ1-1, with D unclear. V lost 12 bases, J lost 0 bases, and 10 bases lay in between. Germline values: CDR1 KGHDR, CDR2 SFDVKD. The CDR3 contains 12 residues. The CDR3 spells CASWVVNTEAFF. CDR3 DNA: TGTGCCTCTTGGGTAGTGAACACTGAAGCTTTCTTT.

This rearrangement joins TRBV20-1 to TRBJ1-2; D not resolved. CDR3 length: 13 residues. V was shortened by 6 bases and J by 8 bases, with 19 bases between the two germline ends. The germline gives CDR1 DFQATT, CDR2 SNEGSKA (reference sequence). CDR3 DNA sequence: TGCAGTGCGACCTCCGGAGGGCGCGGCGGCTACACCTTC. It yields the protein CSATSGGRGGYTF.

The chain couples TRBV19 to TRBJ1-1; D unresolved. V was clipped by 3 bases and J by 2 bases, with 7 bases between them. From germline, CDR1 is LNHDA and CDR2 SQIVND (reference sequence). This CDR3 spans 13 amino acids. This CDR3 reads CASSISINTEAFF. The CDR3 bases are TGTGCCAGTAGTATTTCGATCAACACTGAAGCTTTCTTT.

The chain is built from TRBV7-2 and TRBJ2-2; D uncertain. The germline V gene encodes CDR1 SGHTA and CDR2 FQGNSA. The V and J ends lost 6 bases and 6 bases respectively, with 8 bases between them. The CDR3 runs 12 residues. Written as DNA, the CDR3 is TGTGCCAGCAGGTTTCTCGCCGGGGAGCTGTTTTTT. Protein sequence: CASRFLAGELFF. Complete variable domain (other parts from reference TRBV7-2 and TRBJ2-2): GAGVSQSPSNKVTEKGKDVELRCDPISGHTALYWYRQSLGQGLEFLIYFQGNSAPDKSGLPSDRFSAERTGGSVSTLTIQRTQQEDSAVYLCASRFLAGELFFGEGSRLTVL.

This clonotype has just a few counts. The chain joins TRBV7-2 to TRBJ2-5; D unclear. Per the germline V gene, CDR1 is SGHTA and CDR2 is FQGNSA. Trimming stripped 5 bases from V and 2 bases from J, with 9 bases between. There are 13 residues in the CDR3. CDR3 residues: CASSGTWQETQYF. CDR3 nucleotide sequence: TGTGCCAGCAGCGGAACTTGGCAAGAGACCCAGTACTTC. The full variable domain, with the rest looked up from reference TRBV7-2 and TRBJ2-5, is GAGVSQSPSNKVTEKGKDVELRCDPISGHTALYWYRQSLGQGLEFLIYFQGNSAPDKSGLPSDRFSAERTGGSVSTLTIQRTQQEDSAVYLCASSGTWQETQYFGPGTRLLVL.

In this sample, this clonotype turned up a few times. This chain uses TRBV10-3 with TRBJ1-2; TRBD1 agrees at 12 bases. The V gene end was trimmed by 4 bases and the J gene end by 0 bases; junction bases not matched to a gene: 15. The length of the CDR3 is 20 residues. CDR1 is ENHRY and CDR2 is SYGVKD in the germline V gene. CDR3 coding DNA: TGTGCCATCAGTGGTTCACCAACCGGGACAGGGGGCACCCCTAACTATGGCTACACCTTC. Translated: CAISGSPTGTGGTPNYGYTF.

V gene TRBV29-1 combines with J gene TRBJ1-1, with 7 bases lining up with TRBD1. The germline V gene encodes CDR1 SQVTM and CDR2 ANQGSEA. The CDR3 extends over 11 amino acids. The junction had 3 bases not matched to a gene; V was cut back by 6 bases and J by 5 bases. The CDR3 region has the DNA TGCAGCGTACAGGGGCGTACTGAAGCTTTCTTT. It codes for CSVQGRTEAFF.

CDR3 residues: CASSLGVGLRDEQYF. The CDR3 region has the DNA TGTGCCAGCAGCTTAGGAGTAGGCCTGAGGGACGAGCAGTACTTC. The chain uses TRBV7-8 and TRBJ2-7, with D tentatively TRBD2 (5 bases). This CDR3 has 15 residues. V gave up 1 base and J gave up 5 bases, with 15 bases separating them. Germline loops: CDR1 SGHVS, CDR2 FQNEAQ.

V usage is TRBV20-1 and J usage is TRBJ2-3; D not certain. The CDR3 runs to 15 residues. Germline-derived CDR1 and CDR2 are DFQATT and SNEGSKA (reference sequence). Trimming removed 6 bases from V and 1 base from J, with 17 bases in between. CDR3 amino acids: CSAEGWSHGTDTQYF. Written as DNA, the CDR3 is TGCAGTGCGGAAGGTTGGTCCCATGGCACAGATACGCAGTATTTT.

The V call is TRBV6-1, the J call TRBJ1-5; a possible D gene is TRBD1 (5 bases). The CDR3 consists of 15 residues. The V gene lost 1 base and the J gene lost 8 bases, with 15 bases spanning the gap. Germline V gene sequence: CDR1 MNHNS, CDR2 SASEGT. The CDR3 loop is CASSEVGSQGEPQHF. The CDR3 bases are TGTGCCAGCAGTGAAGTAGGCAGCCAGGGAGAGCCCCAGCATTTT.